What follows describes a single T cell receptor (beta chain). Source study methods: Reference gene primer amplification yielded estimated nucleated cell counts. Clones were sequenced by immunoSEQ multiplex PCR, and TCRdb holds only the in-frame ones, with some missing. The V and J calls and clone size were taken over from that table, and D and trimming were inferred from the DNA. The data contain around 470,000 clones, 85% to 90% of them seen just once; the ten biggest clones take up 0.9%. The data stem from a study of blood T cell repertoires in COVID-19. CDR3 size: 14 residues. The junction had 7 bases not matched to a gene; V was cut back by 7 bases and J by 6 bases. CDR1 and CDR2 from the germline V gene are MNHEY and SVGAGI. While infection was still active, Seattle patients were enrolled and then followed longitudinally.

The V and J genes are TRBV6-5 and TRBJ2-2; 8 bases are a match to TRBD2. The TCR sequence derives from a man in his late teens or twenties with COVID-19, enrolled during active disease. The specimen sequenced was peripheral blood. The CDR3 coding sequence is TGTGCCAGCAAAAAAGCGGGAGTGGCCGGGGAGCTGTTTTTT. This translates into CASKKAGVAGELFF.